The source of this T cell receptor (beta chain) is a study of glioma-infiltrating T cells. Looking at the study overall: Low-grade gliomas were grade II; glioblastomas were grade IV at initial diagnosis. Some 1 million peripheral T cells were targeted at roughly 4.5- to 11-fold coverage. Points from the study as a whole: Above-expected tissue-blood divergence occurred in all gliomas, most in low-grade ones. A blood CDR3 motif signature was depleted in highly divergent patients.

The iRepertoire nested amplicon-rescue multiplex PCR amplified TCR alpha and beta CDR3s from RNA. TCRdb processed the multiplex PCR reads anew with MiXCR; each CDR3 protein has one entry. Of about 400,000 distinct CDR3 sequences listed, about 40% are singletons. As for this clonotype: Antigen unknown. One end of the junction fails to match germline, which may point to a read error.

This CDR3 region has 14 residues. Germline CDR1 is MDHEN and CDR2 is SYDVKM. V gene TRBV28 combines with J gene TRBJ2-3; D remains ambiguous. This receptor was obtained from a human donor with low-grade glioma or glioblastoma, undergoing nonglioma brain surgery, or in good health (not recorded which). Sequenced sample: glioma tissue, nonneoplastic brain tissue, or PBMCs (not recorded which). The CDR3 loop is CASTLTWGTDTQYF. The CDR3 coding sequence is TGTGCCAGCACTTTAACATGGGGCACAGATACGCAGTATTTT.